The 12 T cell receptor beta chains reported below all come from one sample, sequenced in a study of CD8+CD57+ T cells in acquired aplastic anemia. Both TCR beta VDJ combination and CDR3 sequence profiling were carried out. Genomic DNA was the template for this profiling. MiXCR, run by TCRdb on the reads, gives a single entry per CDR3 protein. The sample contains about 160,000 distinct CDR3 sequences, more than 45% of which appear only once. The patients chosen for sequencing had shown expansion of CD8+CD57+ cells (detected by flow cytometry). Sequences were obtained from sorted CD4+, CD8+, or CD8+CD57+ T cells (not recorded which) from PBMCs. These receptors originate from a human donor with aplastic anemia.

The gene calls are TRBV12-3 or TRBV12-4 and TRBJ1-6; a weak D match, TRBD1 (5 bases). The CDR3 totals 13 residues. Trimming took 6 bases from V and 9 from J, leaving 12 bases between them. CDR3 sequence reads: CASSRKDSSPLHF. The CDR3 DNA reads as TGTGCCAGCAGCCGTAAAGACAGTTCACCCCTCCACTTT.

This chain joins TRBV2 and TRBJ1-6, with D unresolved. The germline gives CDR1 SNHLY, CDR2 FYNNEI. CDR3 length: 13 amino acids. V lost 7 bases to trimming and J lost 4 bases, with 8 bases between them. In nucleotides, the CDR3 is TGTGCCAGCAAAGGTGATTATAATTCACCCCTCCACTTT. The encoded protein is CASKGDYNSPLHF.

This clonotype was counted many times. This chain uses TRBV7-2 with TRBJ1-6; the match to TRBD1 covers 9 bases. The J segment lost 14 bases and the V segment lost 5 bases, leaving 13 bases of the junction unmatched. The V gene's germline CDR1 is SGHTA and CDR2 FQGNSA. The CDR3 runs 15 residues. This CDR3 is CASSPTMDRGKTLHF. The CDR3 bases are TGTGCCAGCAGCCCAACTATGGACAGGGGTAAAACCCTCCACTTT. The full variable domain, in which reference TRBV7-2 and TRBJ1-6 provide the parts outside the CDR3, is GAGVSQSPSNKVTEKGKDVELRCDPISGHTALYWYRQSLGQGLEFLIYFQGNSAPDKSGLPSDRFSAERTGGSVSTLTIQRTQQEDSAVYLCASSPTMDRGKTLHFGNGTRLTVT.

The CDR3 here is CASPGQGEQYF. The CDR3 DNA sequence: TGTGCCAGTCCGGGACAGGGGGAGCAGTACTTC. The rearrangement joins TRBV25-1 to TRBJ2-7; 10 bases are a match to TRBD1. The germline CDR1 and CDR2 sequences are MGHDK and SYGVNS. The CDR3 consists of 11 residues. The V and J ends lost 9 bases and 7 bases, in that order; junction bases with no gene match: 3.

V is TRBV2 and J is TRBJ2-1; 11 bases line up with TRBD2. This CDR3 is 16 amino acids long. V was pared by 10 bases and J by 6 bases, with 14 bases of the junction left unmatched. Germline V gene sequence: CDR1 SNHLY, CDR2 FYNNEI. Here the CDR3 reads CATRRGTSGRFNEQFF. The DNA of the CDR3 is TGTGCCACCAGACGAGGGACTAGCGGCCGGTTCAATGAGCAGTTCTTC.

V gene TRBV10-2 combines with J gene TRBJ2-5, with D tentatively TRBD1 or TRBD2 (6 bases each). The V end was cut by 7 bases, the J end by 0 bases, with 24 bases between. CDR1 and CDR2 (germline): WSHSY, SAAADI. The CDR3 runs 18 residues. The CDR3 region is CASTMPGLGGRDQETQYF. The DNA of the CDR3 is TGCGCCAGCACTATGCCGGGGCTCGGGGGCCGTGACCAAGAGACCCAGTACTTC.

This clonotype was recorded a few times. Here the CDR3 DNA reads TGTGCCAGCGGAATCGGGACATACCACTTAGAGCAGTACTTC. This codes for CASGIGTYHLEQYF. This rearrangement joins TRBV3-1 to TRBJ2-7, with a tentative D call TRBD1 (6 bases). Trimming took off 8 bases at V and 7 bases at J, with 21 bases between the two ends. This CDR3 comprises 14 residues. Germline CDR1 reads LGHDT; CDR2 reads YNNKEL (reference sequence).

The chain combines TRBV19 with TRBJ1-1, with D possibly being TRBD1 (6 bases). The V end was cut by 5 bases, the J end by 4 bases, with 14 bases between. The CDR3 loop spans 14 amino acids. Germline assignment: CDR1 LNHDA and CDR2 SQIVND (reference sequence). The CDR3 sequence is CASSPNREGTEAFF. For the CDR3, the DNA is TGTGCCAGTAGTCCTAACAGGGAGGGCACTGAAGCTTTCTTT.

The V gene is TRBV6-2 or TRBV6-3, the J gene TRBJ1-1; D perhaps matches TRBD1 (5 bases). Germline values: CDR1 MNHEY, CDR2 SVGEGT. Trimming took off 0 bases at V and 11 bases at J, with 10 bases between the two ends. This CDR3 spans 12 amino acids. The CDR3 nucleotides are TGTGCCAGCAGTTACTCCCAGGGACGGGCTTTCTTT. The encoded protein is CASSYSQGRAFF.

This chain joins TRBV20-1 and TRBJ2-2, with TRBD1 matching 7 bases. With V trimmed by 6 bases and J by 6 bases, 4 bases remained unmatched. Germline assignment: CDR1 DFQATT and CDR2 SNEGSKA (reference sequence). This CDR3 comprises 12 residues. For the CDR3, the DNA is TGCAGTGCCGGACAGGTAGCCGGGGAGCTGTTTTTT. It translates to CSAGQVAGELFF.

Ten or more counts support this clonotype. The rearrangement links TRBV7-9 to TRBJ1-1, with D unclear. V lost 5 bases to trimming and J lost 11 bases, with 15 bases between them. Germline V CDR1 and CDR2: SEHNR, FQNEAQ (reference sequence). The CDR3 consists of 12 residues. The CDR3 nucleotides are TGTGCCAGCAGCACGGGAGTACGGTCGGCTTTCTTT. The encoded protein is CASSTGVRSAFF.

J is TRBJ2-7 and V is TRBV12-3 or TRBV12-4, with 10 bases fitting TRBD1. CDR3 length: 14 amino acids. V lost 5 bases, J lost 7 bases, and 8 bases stayed unmatched. The CDR3 protein is CASSPRTGGREQYF. In nucleotides, the CDR3 is TGTGCCAGCAGTCCCAGGACAGGGGGACGGGAGCAGTACTTC.